Presented here are 12 T cell receptor beta chains from one specimen sequenced in a study. MiXCR, applied by TCRdb to the RT-PCR reads, yields one record per CDR3 protein. Of 550,000 to 750,000 distinct CDR3 sequences in the sample, 13% to 15% are singletons; the top ten hold about 3.6%. Sequencing was carried out using memory CD4+ T cells from blood. Receptors originate from a female donor in good health, serving as a healthy control.

The table lists this clonotype with many counts. V gene TRBV20-1 combines with J gene TRBJ2-3; 10 bases map to TRBD2. The CDR3 length is 19 residues. V trimming: 0 bases; J trimming: 1 base; junction bases outside the gene matches: 13. Germline V lookup: CDR1 DFQATT, CDR2 SNEGSKA (reference sequence). CDR3 loop: CSARDVLASGGRGTDTQYF. CDR3 sequence (DNA): TGCAGTGCTAGAGATGTCTTGGCTAGCGGGGGCCGGGGCACAGATACGCAGTATTTT.

This clonotype was counted only a few times. This chain links TRBV5-1 with TRBJ2-5; D gene unclear. Trimming left V 4 bases short and J 5 bases short, with 9 bases between. Germline V gene sequence: CDR1 SGHRS, CDR2 YFSETQ. The CDR3 has 12 residues. CDR3 bases: TGCGCCAGCAGCGAACTCTGGGAGACCCAGTACTTC. Translation gives CASSELWETQYF.

This clonotype was counted a few times. The chain is built from TRBV3-1 and TRBJ2-7; TRBD2 is a possible D gene (6 bases). The germline V and J ends were trimmed by 1 base and 3 bases, with 10 bases remaining between them. The CDR3 length is 14 residues. The germline V gene encodes CDR1 LGHDT and CDR2 YNNKEL (reference sequence). The CDR3: CASSQVAALYEQYF. The CDR3 DNA is TGTGCCAGCAGCCAAGTAGCGGCACTCTACGAGCAGTACTTC.

This clonotype showed up just a few times. The chain combines TRBV28 with TRBJ2-6, with D perhaps TRBD1 (6 bases). V gave up 7 bases and J gave up 0 bases, with 10 bases separating them. The CDR3 contains 15 residues. Germline values: CDR1 MDHEN, CDR2 SYDVKM. Here the CDR3 reads CASKGQSSGANVLTF. The CDR3 coding sequence is TGTGCCAGCAAAGGACAGAGCTCTGGGGCCAACGTCCTGACTTTC.

The CDR3 spells CASLSNAAAGRAQYF. CDR3 in DNA: TGTGCCAGCCTTTCCAACGCGGCAGCGGGAAGGGCGCAGTATTTT. J is TRBJ2-3 and V is TRBV6-6; 7 bases agree with TRBD2. With 8 bases clipped from V and 10 bases from J, the junction kept 18 bases outside the gene matches. The CDR3 is made up of 15 amino acids. Germline CDR1 and CDR2: MNHNY and SVGAGI (reference sequence).

The CDR3 protein is CASSLKQGYSYEQYF. In DNA form, the CDR3 reads TGTGCCAGCAGTTTAAAGCAGGGATACTCCTACGAGCAGTACTTC. The chain has TRBV12-3 or TRBV12-4 and TRBJ2-7; D is possibly TRBD1 (5 bases). Between the trimmed V and J ends, which lost 2 bases and 0 bases, there was a span of 11 bases. This CDR3 spans 15 amino acids.

This clonotype came up many times. The rearrangement joins TRBV2 to TRBJ1-5, with D maybe TRBD1 (6 bases). The CDR3 is 12 residues long. Germline V gene sequence: CDR1 SNHLY, CDR2 FYNNEI. Trimming left V 6 bases short and J 9 bases short, with 12 bases between. The CDR3 coding sequence is TGTGCCAGCAGAACTACAGGGACGCCCCAGCATTTT. Translating it yields CASRTTGTPQHF.

This clonotype was seen many times. The chain links TRBV10-3 to TRBJ2-5, with 8 bases fitting TRBD1. The CDR3 has 17 residues. CDR1 and CDR2 (germline): ENHRY, SYGVKD. V shed 3 bases, J shed 2 bases, and the junction held 11 bases outside the gene matches. The DNA of the CDR3 is TGTGCCATCAGTGAAGGGGGCTCCACAGGGGGGCAAGAGACCCAGTACTTC. Its translation is CAISEGGSTGGQETQYF.

In its sample, this clonotype was seen a few times. The V call is TRBV3-1, the J call TRBJ2-7; 8 bases agree with TRBD2. The germline gives CDR1 LGHDT, CDR2 YNNKEL (reference sequence). V dropped 4 bases and J dropped 1; count of bases not matched to a gene: 6. The CDR3 is 15 amino acids. This chain's CDR3 is CASSPSGSISYEQYF. The DNA for the CDR3 is TGTGCCAGCAGCCCCAGCGGGAGTATATCCTACGAGCAGTACTTC.

The V gene is TRBV15, the J gene TRBJ1-1; possible D gene TRBD1, 5 bases. This CDR3 region has 12 residues. The V and J ends lost 4 bases and 8 bases respectively, with 11 bases between them. Germline V lookup: CDR1 LNHNV, CDR2 YYDKDF (reference sequence). The CDR3 nucleotides are TGTGCCACCAGCATGTCAGGGAGGGAAGCTTTCTTT. It is translated as CATSMSGREAFF. The complete variable domain, with remaining parts taken from reference TRBV15 and TRBJ1-1, reads DAMVIQNPRYQVTQFGKPVTLSCSQTLNHNVMYWYQQKSSQAPKLLFHYYDKDFNNEADTPDNFQSRRPNTSFCFLDIRSPGLGDTAMYLCATSMSGREAFFGQGTRLTVV.

This clonotype has more than one count but fewer than ten. CDR3 amino acids: CASSQASRQGTEAFF. In nucleotides, the CDR3 is TGCGCCAGCAGCCAAGCAAGTCGACAGGGCACTGAAGCTTTCTTT. The chain joins TRBV4-1 to TRBJ1-1; 7 bases align to TRBD1. Trimming removed 1 base from V and 4 bases from J; junction bases left unmatched: 6. Germline V CDR1 and CDR2: MGHRA, YSYEKL. The CDR3 consists of 15 residues.

The chain couples TRBV7-2 to TRBJ1-2; D remains ambiguous. Per the germline V gene, CDR1 is SGHTA and CDR2 is FQGNSA. This CDR3 has 13 amino acids. Trimming took off 5 bases at V and 3 bases at J, with 10 bases between the two ends. Here the CDR3 reads CASSKGVYYGYTF. DNA for the CDR3: TGTGCCAGCAGCAAGGGAGTCTACTATGGCTACACCTTC.